A single sample gave rise to the 27 T cell receptor beta chains below, sequenced in a study of control samples from healthy donors and cancer patients (dated by TCRdb to 2018 to 2020). Library prep was done by the immunoSEQ multiplex PCR assay. TCRdb holds this immuneACCESS table with in-frame rearrangements only. Some clones are missing; in checked studies, unresolved V genes explain under half, and the rest has no known cause. Across this sample there are 85,000 to 120,000 clones, with 92% seen only once. The ten biggest clones cover roughly 2.5% of the sample. The specimen was blood. The origin of the receptors is a woman under 30 in good health.

V usage is TRBV27 and J usage is TRBJ2-1; no reliable D call. Between the trimmed V and J ends, which lost 7 bases and 7 bases, there was a span of 17 bases. The germline gives CDR1 MNHEY, CDR2 SMNVEV (reference sequence). The CDR3 is 14 residues long. Here the CDR3 reads CASTKDLLVNEQFF. The CDR3 bases are TGTGCCAGCACAAAGGACCTGCTTGTAAATGAGCAGTTCTTC.

The genes are TRBV20-1 and TRBJ1-5; perhaps TRBD1 as D (5 bases). Germline lookup yields CDR1 DFQATT and CDR2 SNEGSKA (reference sequence). Trimming shortened V by 3 bases and J by 4 bases, and 16 bases separated the two germline ends. The CDR3 spans 15 residues. CDR3 DNA sequence: TGCAGTGCTAGTAGGGGCGGAGTGGGAAATCAGCCCCAGCATTTT. Its translation: CSASRGGVGNQPQHF.

The V call is TRBV3-1 (or the pseudogene TRBV3-2), the J call TRBJ2-1; tentatively, D is TRBD2 (5 bases). CDR1 is LGHDT, CDR2 YNNKEL, per germline (reference sequence). CDR3 length equals 14 residues. The V and J ends lost 4 bases and 4 bases respectively, with 11 bases between them. CDR3 in amino acids: CASSPGVAYNEQFF. The CDR3 nucleotides are TGTGCCAGCAGCCCCGGGGTAGCTTACAATGAGCAGTTCTTC.

The chain joins TRBV24-1 to TRBJ2-1; D assignment may be TRBD1 or TRBD2 (5 bases each). Germline V lookup: CDR1 KGHDR, CDR2 SFDVKD. The CDR3 consists of 12 residues. V lost 3 bases and J lost 9, with 8 bases in between. The CDR3 loop is CATSDGGFEQFF. The CDR3 bases are TGTGCCACCAGTGATGGGGGATTTGAGCAGTTCTTC.

The J gene is TRBJ1-3, the V gene TRBV6-5; D is perhaps TRBD1 (5 bases). Germline-derived CDR1 and CDR2 are MNHEY and SVGAGI. This CDR3 contains 16 residues. The ends were cut back, 0 bases at V and 4 bases at J, with 13 bases in the middle. The chain's CDR3 is CASSYSRSGIGNTIYF. The DNA of the CDR3 is TGTGCCAGCAGTTACTCGCGATCAGGGATAGGAAACACCATATATTTT.

The chain couples TRBV30 to TRBJ2-1, with D maybe TRBD2 (7 bases). Germline CDR1 and CDR2: GTSNPN and SVGIG (reference sequence). The CDR3 length is 20 residues. Trimming took off 0 bases at V and 0 bases at J, with 24 bases between the two ends. The CDR3 region has the DNA TGTGCCTGGAGTGTAGCGAGGGGGGGAACCGTAACGAGCTCCTACAATGAGCAGTTCTTC. This gives the protein CAWSVARGGTVTSSYNEQFF.

The gene calls are TRBV6-5 and TRBJ2-2; D is undetermined. V was pared by 5 bases and J by 4 bases, with 14 bases between. The CDR3 sequence is 15 residues long. Germline loops: CDR1 MNHEY, CDR2 SVGAGI. DNA of the CDR3: TGTGCCAGCAGTATGGACCGAATCGCCACCGGGGAGCTGTTTTTT. Its translation: CASSMDRIATGELFF.

CDR3 amino acids: CASSQGVTPSNQPQHF. Written as DNA, the CDR3 is TGTGCCAGCAGCCAAGGGGTCACACCTAGCAATCAGCCCCAGCATTTT. This chain joins TRBV3-1 (or the pseudogene TRBV3-2) and TRBJ1-5; D gene ambiguous. V gave up 1 base and J gave up 0 bases, with 10 bases separating them. This CDR3 is built from 16 residues. Germline assignment: CDR1 LGHDT and CDR2 YNNKEL (reference sequence).

This clone counts as medium-sized. The chain uses TRBV5-1 and TRBJ1-2, with a possible D match to TRBD1 (5 bases). Looked up from germline, CDR1 is SGHRS and CDR2 is YFSETQ. V gave up 0 bases and J gave up 4 bases, with 13 bases separating them. The CDR3 extends over 15 amino acids. For the CDR3, the DNA is TGCGCCAGCAGCTTGGGGGACGCCCAACTCTATGGCTACACCTTC. It is translated as CASSLGDAQLYGYTF.

The rearrangement uses TRBV4-3 and TRBJ2-1; D ambiguous. V lost 2 bases and J lost 9, with 11 bases in between. The CDR3 contains 13 residues. Per the germline V gene, CDR1 is LGHNA and CDR2 is YSLEER. This CDR3 is CASSQIFLGEQFF. Here the CDR3 DNA reads TGCGCCAGCAGCCAAATCTTTTTGGGTGAGCAGTTCTTC.

The CDR3 here is CASSILGTNYGYTF. CDR3 DNA sequence: TGTGCCAGTAGTATACTAGGAACTAACTATGGCTACACCTTC. The chain combines TRBV19 with TRBJ1-2; D remains unclear. The germline CDR1 and CDR2 sequences are LNHDA and SQIVND (reference sequence). The V and J ends lost 2 bases and 0 bases respectively, with 7 bases between them. CDR3 length equals 14 residues.

The chain has TRBV6-5 and TRBJ2-1, with a possible D match to TRBD2 (6 bases). Trimming took off 7 bases at V and 3 bases at J, with 13 bases between the two ends. Germline V gene data show CDR1 as MNHEY and CDR2 as SVGAGI. The CDR3 has 14 amino acids. The CDR3 is CASTPGDLYNEQFF. In DNA form, the CDR3 reads TGTGCCAGCACCCCGGGAGATCTCTACAATGAGCAGTTCTTC.

V gene TRBV5-1 combines with J gene TRBJ2-7, with 14 bases that match TRBD2. Germline CDR1 and CDR2: SGHRS and YFSETQ. V dropped 4 bases and J dropped 0; count of bases not matched to a gene: 9. The CDR3 runs 18 residues. The CDR3 coding sequence is TGCGCCAGCAGCCAACGGACTAGCGGGGGGCCCAGCTCCTACGAGCAGTACTTC. Amino acids: CASSQRTSGGPSSYEQYF.

The rearrangement joins TRBV4-3 to TRBJ2-7, with a tentative D call TRBD1 (6 bases). V lost 1 base and J 4 bases, leaving 11 bases between the germline ends. Germline V lookup: CDR1 LGHNA, CDR2 YSLEER. This CDR3 spans 14 amino acids. The CDR3 protein is CASSQGTEEYEQYF. CDR3 DNA: TGCGCCAGCAGCCAAGGGACAGAGGAGTACGAGCAGTACTTC.

The genes are TRBV29-1 and TRBJ1-2, with 8 bases matching TRBD1. The CDR3 is 13 residues long. Germline loops: CDR1 SQVTM, CDR2 ANQGSEA. Losses at the gene ends were 6 bases for V and 6 bases for J; bases not matched to a gene: 9. CDR3 sequence: CSVGFGTGNGYTF. The CDR3 DNA reads TGCAGCGTAGGGTTCGGGACAGGTAATGGCTACACCTTC.

The V call is TRBV18, the J call TRBJ2-7; D call uncertain. This CDR3 contains 14 residues. Per germline, CDR1 KGHSH and CDR2 LQKENI. Trimming cost V 4 bases and J 4 bases, with 14 bases left between them. The CDR3 region is CASSLTEPPYEQYF. In nucleotides, the CDR3 is TGTGCCAGCTCACTAACAGAGCCCCCTTACGAGCAGTACTTC.

This clone has just a few counts. This chain links TRBV4-1 with TRBJ2-7; D is undetermined. The germline gives CDR1 MGHRA, CDR2 YSYEKL. The CDR3 totals 12 residues. V gave up 0 bases and J gave up 5 bases, with 5 bases separating them. DNA of the CDR3: TGCGCCAGCAGCCAAGATTCGCACGAGCAGTACTTC. Its protein is CASSQDSHEQYF.

The CDR3 nucleotides read TGTGCCAGTAGTATAGGTGGGACTTCCGAGCAGTACTTC. Translating gives CASSIGGTSEQYF. The chain is built from TRBV19 and TRBJ2-7; TRBD2 might be the D (6 bases). CDR3 length equals 13 residues. Germline CDR1 is LNHDA and CDR2 is SQIVND (reference sequence). V was shortened by 1 base and J by 6 bases, with 10 bases between the two germline ends. The whole variable domain, remainder taken from reference TRBV19 and TRBJ2-7, is DGGITQSPKYLFRKEGQNVTLSCEQNLNHDAMYWYRQDPGQGLRLIYYSQIVNDFQKGDIAEGYSVSREKKESFPLTVTSAQKNPTAFYLCASSIGGTSEQYFGPGTRLTVT.

The chain is built from TRBV19 and TRBJ2-5; unclear D gene. The CDR3 spans 16 residues. Between the trimmed V and J ends, which lost 5 bases and 6 bases, there was a span of 22 bases. Germline CDR1 reads LNHDA; CDR2 reads SQIVND (reference sequence). The CDR3 nucleotides are TGTGCCAGTAGTCCCACCCCGGACGAGTTAACGAAGACCCAGTACTTC. It translates to CASSPTPDELTKTQYF. The variable domain in full, with the rest retrieved from reference TRBV19 and TRBJ2-5, is DGGITQSPKYLFRKEGQNVTLSCEQNLNHDAMYWYRQDPGQGLRLIYYSQIVNDFQKGDIAEGYSVSREKKESFPLTVTSAQKNPTAFYLCASSPTPDELTKTQYFGPGTRLLVL.

This clone was picked up one time. CDR3 sequence reads: CASSQGLGLAKNIQYF. CDR3 in DNA: TGTGCCAGCAGCCAGGGACTCGGCCTAGCCAAAAACATTCAGTACTTC. The V gene is TRBV3-1 (or the pseudogene TRBV3-2), the J gene TRBJ2-4; weak D call: TRBD2 (6 bases). V was trimmed by 3 bases and J by 0 bases, leaving 12 bases between them. The CDR3 contains 16 residues. Germline CDR1 LGHDT, CDR2 YNNKEL (reference sequence).

The chain has TRBV28 and TRBJ1-2, with 9 bases fitting TRBD1. Germline V gives CDR1 MDHEN, CDR2 SYDVKM. J was trimmed by 3 bases and V by 3 bases; bases with no gene match: 5. CDR3 length equals 15 residues. CDR3 sequence: CASSFPQGAHYGYTF. The CDR3 DNA reads TGTGCCAGCAGTTTCCCACAGGGGGCTCACTATGGCTACACCTTC.

J is TRBJ1-4 and V is TRBV24-1; 9 nucleotides align to TRBD1. Looked up from germline, CDR1 is KGHDR and CDR2 is SFDVKD. The CDR3 has 15 residues. Trimming removed 1 base from V and 5 bases from J; junction bases left unmatched: 1. The CDR3 nucleotides are TGTGCCACCAGTGATTTCGGGACAGGGAATGAAAAACTGTTTTTT. It specifies CATSDFGTGNEKLFF.

This clone was observed once. This rearrangement joins TRBV29-1 to TRBJ1-6; D unclear. Between the trimmed V and J ends, which lost 7 bases and 6 bases, there was a span of 13 bases. The CDR3 totals 13 residues. Germline lookup yields CDR1 SQVTM and CDR2 ANQGSEA. The CDR3 sequence is CSASRTFNSPLHF. CDR3 nucleotide sequence: TGCAGCGCCAGCCGGACGTTTAATTCACCCCTCCACTTT.

The gene calls are TRBV9 and TRBJ2-1; the D is unclear. The CDR3 sequence is 13 residues long. The V and J ends lost 0 bases and 10 bases respectively, with 11 bases between them. The germline V gene encodes CDR1 SGDLS and CDR2 YYNGEE. CDR3 bases: TGTGCCAGCAGCGTAGGTCAGGATTTCGAGCAGTTCTTC. Residues: CASSVGQDFEQFF.

V is TRBV4-3 and J is TRBJ1-4; D is undetermined. Trimming stripped 0 bases from V and 8 bases from J, with 10 bases between. CDR3 size: 14 residues. Germline-derived CDR1 and CDR2 are LGHNA and YSLEER. The CDR3 region is CASSQEVTDEKLFF. In DNA, the CDR3 is TGCGCCAGCAGCCAAGAAGTAACAGACGAAAAACTGTTTTTT.

The V and J genes are TRBV18 and TRBJ1-5; D remains ambiguous. The germline V gene encodes CDR1 KGHSH and CDR2 LQKENI. This CDR3 has 13 amino acids. Deletions cut 1 base from V and 7 bases from J, with 8 bases between. CDR3: CASSPHSWQPQHF. CDR3 DNA: TGTGCCAGCTCACCACACTCATGGCAGCCCCAGCATTTT.

The chain recombines TRBV5-4 with TRBJ2-3; weak D call: TRBD2 (5 bases). Trimming left V 4 bases short and J 7 bases short, with 13 bases between. The CDR3 is 13 amino acids. The germline CDR1 and CDR2 sequences are SGHNT and YYREEE (reference sequence). The CDR3 DNA is TGTGCCAGCAGCGACCGGGGATCAAATACGCAGTATTTT. Protein: CASSDRGSNTQYF.